This TCR beta chain emerged from a study of T cell responses to AZD1222 COVID-19 vaccine. Broader study findings: Without day 14 samples, only post-peak T cell repertoires were studied.

The germline gives CDR1 SGHTA, CDR2 FQGNSA. Trimming removed 4 bases from V and 1 base from J; junction bases left unmatched: 6. The CDR3 is 15 residues long. Comment on this clone: Its antigen is still unknown.

Using immunoSEQ multiplex PCR, the repertoire was profiled, and TCRdb retains in-frame clones only, with some absent. The sample lists about 90,000 clones, around 85% occurring once. Combined were second doses at about 4 or about 12 weeks. The receptor was derived from an adult who received the AZD1222 COVID-19 vaccine. The starting material was peripheral blood, obtained 28 days after the second AZD1222 dose. The rearrangement links TRBV7-2 to TRBJ2-5, with TRBD1 matching over 7 bases. In DNA, the CDR3 is TGTGCCAGCAGCTGGTACAGGGGTAGCCAAGAGACCCAGTACTTC. This sequence encodes CASSWYRGSQETQYF. Variable domain in full (rest from reference TRBV7-2 and TRBJ2-5): GAGVSQSPSNKVTEKGKDVELRCDPISGHTALYWYRQSLGQGLEFLIYFQGNSAPDKSGLPSDRFSAERTGGSVSTLTIQRTQQEDSAVYLCASSWYRGSQETQYFGPGTRLLVL.